The 16 T cell receptor beta chains presented below share a single source sample, sequenced in a study of CD8+CD57+ T cells in acquired aplastic anemia. Sequencing was done on patients that had shown CD8+CD57+ cell expansion by flow cytometry. CDR3 and TCR beta VDJ profiling relied on genomic DNA as the template. TCRdb fed the reads into MiXCR, producing one record per CDR3 protein. The repertoire holds hundreds of thousands of distinct CDR3 sequences, with approximately 50% as singletons. The sequenced sample was sorted CD4+, CD8+, or CD8+CD57+ T cells (not recorded which) from PBMCs. The receptors here all came from a human donor with aplastic anemia.

The V gene is TRBV5-6, the J gene TRBJ1-2; TRBD1 matches at 7 bases. This CDR3 is 17 amino acids long. In germline, CDR1 is SGHDT, CDR2 YYEEEE. With V trimmed by 4 bases and J by 8 bases, 20 bases remained unmatched. The CDR3 DNA is TGTGCCAGCAGCGACGGGTGGGACAGACCGCCTAAGATGGGCTACACCTTC. Translated, it gives CASSDGWDRPPKMGYTF.

The genes are TRBV15 and TRBJ2-7; D perhaps matches TRBD1 (5 bases). Deletions cut 5 bases from V and 5 bases from J, with 13 bases between. Per germline, CDR1 LNHNV and CDR2 YYDKDF (reference sequence). The CDR3 is 13 residues long. The CDR3 loop reads CATSLGRAHEQYF. DNA for the CDR3: TGTGCCACCAGCCTAGGCAGGGCCCACGAGCAGTACTTC.

This clonotype was recorded many times. This chain joins TRBV29-1 and TRBJ1-2; D unresolved. Trimming shortened V by 4 bases and J by 3 bases, and 18 bases separated the two germline ends. Germline CDR1 and CDR2: SQVTM and ANQGSEA. This CDR3 has 15 residues. The CDR3 spells CSVVFPSHGDYGYTF. CDR3 in DNA: TGCAGCGTTGTATTCCCCAGTCACGGGGACTATGGCTACACCTTC.

As concerns this clonotype: A read error may be the cause here, since a much bigger clone is one base away. The rearrangement links TRBV27 to TRBJ2-7; 7 bases are shared with TRBD1. Germline CDR1 and CDR2: MNHEY and SMNVEV (reference sequence). CDR3 length equals 15 residues. CDR3 DNA sequence: TGTGCCCGCAGTTTAAGTAGGGACAGTTCCTACGAGCAGTACTTC. It translates to CARSLSRDSSYEQYF.

In this sample, this clonotype turned up a few times. This chain uses TRBV27 with TRBJ1-1; 12 bases line up with TRBD1. CDR1 is MNHEY, CDR2 SMNVEV, per germline (reference sequence). V was pared by 3 bases and J by 6 bases, with 5 bases of the junction left unmatched. The CDR3 spans 15 residues. In DNA, the CDR3 is TGTGCCAGCAGTTTGGGGACAGGGGGCTTCCCTGAAGCTTTCTTT. Its protein product is CASSLGTGGFPEAFF.

The table lists this clonotype with many counts. The chain couples TRBV3-1 to TRBJ1-2; D remains ambiguous. CDR3 length: 16 residues. V was clipped by 0 bases and J by 0 bases, with 11 bases between them. CDR1 is LGHDT and CDR2 is YNNKEL in the germline V gene (reference sequence). The CDR3 DNA is TGTGCCAGCAGCCAAGATTTGGGGAAAGCTAACTATGGCTACACCTTC. It encodes CASSQDLGKANYGYTF.

There are many counts of this clonotype. The CDR3 nucleotides are TGTGCCAGCAGGCCGAGGAACACTGAAGCTTTCTTT. It codes for CASRPRNTEAFF. The J gene is TRBJ1-1, the V gene TRBV5-8, with D uncertain. Germline V gene data show CDR1 as SGHTS and CDR2 as YDEGEE. The CDR3 is made up of 12 amino acids. Trimming pared 5 bases from V and 1 base from J, leaving 6 bases between.

Regarding this clonotype: A single base separates this from a much larger clone, so it may be a read error. The chain has TRBV30 and TRBJ2-7; D ambiguous. CDR3 size: 12 residues. CDR1 is GTSNPN and CDR2 is SVGIG in the germline V gene (reference sequence). The ends were cut back, 5 bases at V and 9 bases at J, with 17 bases in the middle. The CDR3 DNA follows: TGTGCCTGGGCGAGAGACGGTATCGGGCAGTACTTC. It codes for CAWARDGIGQYF.

The gene calls are TRBV5-1 and TRBJ2-3; weak D call: TRBD2 (7 bases). The CDR3 totals 14 residues. The germline CDR1 and CDR2 sequences are SGHRS and YFSETQ. Trimming left V 5 bases short and J 1 base short, with 11 bases between. Here the CDR3 DNA reads TGCGCCAGCAGGGGGGGGACACGCACAGATACGCAGTATTTT. Amino acid sequence: CASRGGTRTDTQYF.

In its sample, this clonotype was seen a few times. This clone may be a read error of a much larger clone one base away. The J gene is TRBJ2-5, the V gene TRBV12-3 or TRBV12-4; 9 bases fit TRBD2. The CDR3 has 13 amino acids. This CDR3 is CASASGRQETQYF. CDR3 DNA: TGTGCTAGTGCAAGCGGGAGGCAAGAGACCCAGTACTTC.

V gene TRBV10-3 combines with J gene TRBJ1-1, with 7 bases matching TRBD1. CDR3 length: 18 residues. The germline V gene encodes CDR1 ENHRY and CDR2 SYGVKD. V gave up 5 bases and J gave up 4 bases; unmatched junction bases: 19. The CDR3 region is CAISSRDSGGGEGTEAFF. CDR3 sequence (DNA): TGTGCCATCAGTAGCCGGGACAGCGGGGGGGGGGAGGGCACTGAAGCTTTCTTT.

The chain recombines TRBV15 with TRBJ2-7; D gene unclear. This CDR3 contains 16 residues. Germline CDR1 LNHNV, CDR2 YYDKDF (reference sequence). The V end lost 0 bases, the J end lost 0 bases, and 12 bases lay between the germline ends. The CDR3 loop is CATSRDYGSFSYEQYF. DNA of the CDR3: TGTGCCACCAGCAGAGATTACGGCTCTTTCTCCTACGAGCAGTACTTC. The variable domain in full, completed from reference TRBV15 and TRBJ2-7, reads DAMVIQNPRYQVTQFGKPVTLSCSQTLNHNVMYWYQQKSSQAPKLLFHYYDKDFNNEADTPDNFQSRRPNTSFCFLDIRSPGLGDTAMYLCATSRDYGSFSYEQYFGPGTRLTVT.

The rearrangement joins TRBV7-2 to TRBJ2-7, with TRBD1 matching 9 bases. In germline, CDR1 is SGHTA, CDR2 FQGNSA. The CDR3 extends over 14 amino acids. V trimming: 5 bases; J trimming: 3 bases; junction bases outside the gene matches: 5. The CDR3 nucleotides read TGTGCCAGCAGCCAGGACAGGGGTCGCTACGAGCAGTACTTC. Translation gives CASSQDRGRYEQYF.

The sample holds one count of this clonotype. This chain links TRBV19 with TRBJ2-5; 10 nucleotides match TRBD2. Trimming cost V 5 bases and J 5 bases; bases outside gene matches: 5. This CDR3 is built from 14 residues. Germline V gene sequence: CDR1 LNHDA, CDR2 SQIVND (reference sequence). CDR3 bases: TGTGCCAGTAGTCGAGCGGGGGGGTGGGAGACCCAGTACTTC. It specifies CASSRAGGWETQYF.

This clonotype was recorded a few times. This chain uses TRBV6-2 or TRBV6-3 with TRBJ2-3; D gene uncertain. The ends were cut back, 2 bases at V and 0 bases at J, with 9 bases in the middle. The CDR3 length is 15 residues. Germline CDR1 is MNHEY and CDR2 is SVGEGT. CDR3 DNA sequence: TGTGCCAGCAGTTACCAGGTGGGAAGCACAGATACGCAGTATTTT. Translated: CASSYQVGSTDTQYF.

This clonotype was detected ten times or more. This chain links TRBV6-6 with TRBJ1-1; 8 bases are a match to TRBD1. Germline trimming cut 2 bases from V and 3 bases from J; bases unmatched to any gene: 2. This CDR3 has 14 amino acids. CDR1 and CDR2 from the germline V gene are MNHNY and SVGAGI (reference sequence). The CDR3 reads CASSYPQGDTEAFF. As DNA, the CDR3 is TGTGCCAGCAGTTACCCACAGGGGGACACTGAAGCTTTCTTT.